These 24 T cell receptor beta chains were all obtained from the same sample, sequenced in a study of blood T cells in healthy people across ages. The authors ran a second PCR of about 6 to 12 cycles using a sample-barcoded 5' primer and a J-beta primer mix. In TCRdb, the 5' RACE reads were re-called with MiXCR into one record per CDR3 protein. The table has some 1.5 million distinct CDR3 sequences, approximately 30% seen once. Input material: blood. These receptors came from a woman aged 30 to 39 in good health.

This clonotype was counted ten times or more. The CDR3 DNA sequence: TGTGCCAGCAGTAGGATCTCCTACAATGAGCAGTTCTTC. It yields the protein CASSRISYNEQFF. The rearrangement uses TRBV12-3 or TRBV12-4 and TRBJ2-1; no definite D call. With 5 bases removed from V and 0 bases from J, the gap between germline ends came to 5 bases. This CDR3 region has 13 residues.

Many counts were recorded for this clonotype. The chain uses TRBV4-2 and TRBJ2-7; 9 positions agree with TRBD2. The CDR3 totals 15 residues. Germline V gene sequence: CDR1 LGHNA, CDR2 YNFKEQ. V dropped 2 bases and J dropped 3; count of bases not matched to a gene: 5. This chain's CDR3 is CASSQRVAGDYEQYF. Here the CDR3 DNA reads TGTGCCAGCAGCCAAAGGGTAGCGGGGGACTACGAGCAGTACTTC.

V and J are TRBV20-1 and TRBJ2-7, with D uncertain. V was cut by 0 bases and J by 4 bases, with 7 bases left in between. Germline values: CDR1 DFQATT, CDR2 SNEGSKA (reference sequence). The CDR3 consists of 12 residues. Here the CDR3 reads CSARDTAYEQYF. As DNA, the CDR3 is TGCAGTGCTAGAGATACAGCATACGAGCAGTACTTC.

The gene calls are TRBV11-2 and TRBJ2-7; D could derive from TRBD1 or TRBD2 (7 bases each). This CDR3 is built from 15 residues. The germline V and J ends were trimmed by 5 bases and 4 bases, with 18 bases remaining between them. Germline assignment: CDR1 SGHAT and CDR2 FQNNGV. CDR3 protein: CASSRLTGEGYEQYF. The CDR3 nucleotides read TGTGCCAGCAGCCGATTAACAGGGGAGGGGTACGAGCAGTACTTC.

The chain carries TRBV29-1 and TRBJ2-1; 11 bases are shared with TRBD1. Germline loops: CDR1 SQVTM, CDR2 ANQGSEA. This CDR3 spans 13 amino acids. The CDR3 nucleotides read TGCAGTGGGTGGGGACAGGGGGTCCATGAGCAGTTCTTC. Its translation: CSGWGQGVHEQFF.

The chain combines TRBV7-2 with TRBJ2-3; perhaps TRBD1 as D (6 bases). The CDR3 sequence is 14 residues long. Germline V lookup: CDR1 SGHTA, CDR2 FQGNSA. Trimming cost V 3 bases and J 4 bases, with 11 bases left between them. CDR3 coding DNA: TGTGCCAGCAGCTTCCAGGGGATTCCAGATACGCAGTATTTT. It translates to CASSFQGIPDTQYF.

The chain links TRBV5-1 to TRBJ1-4; 8 positions agree with TRBD1. The V gene's germline CDR1 is SGHRS and CDR2 YFSETQ. V lost 3 bases to trimming and J lost 7 bases; unmatched junction nucleotides: 23. The CDR3 spans 20 residues. In DNA, the CDR3 is TGCGCCAGCAGCTCCGGCCGACTCGGGACAGGAAAATCGGGGACTGAAAAACTGTTTTTT. Translating it yields CASSSGRLGTGKSGTEKLFF.

V gene TRBV6-5 combines with J gene TRBJ2-5, with no clear D. The CDR3 spans 13 residues. The V gene's germline CDR1 is MNHEY and CDR2 SVGAGI. V shed 0 bases and J shed 9 bases, with 11 bases lying between them. CDR3 amino acids: CASSYSKDQPQYF. Written as DNA, the CDR3 is TGTGCCAGCAGTTACTCGAAAGATCAGCCCCAGTACTTC.

This clonotype appeared a few times. This chain joins TRBV11-2 and TRBJ1-1, with D uncertain. The CDR3 is 15 residues long. V shed 2 bases and J shed 1 base, with 11 bases lying between them. The germline V gene has CDR1 SGHAT and CDR2 FQNNGV. The CDR3, as DNA: TGTGCCAGCAGCTTAATGGCCCAGAAGAACACTGAAGCTTTCTTT. This translates into CASSLMAQKNTEAFF.

This clonotype has at least ten counts. The chain uses TRBV20-1 and TRBJ2-5; 9 nucleotides match TRBD1. From germline, CDR1 is DFQATT and CDR2 SNEGSKA (reference sequence). The length of the CDR3 is 13 residues. J was trimmed by 4 bases and V by 7 bases; bases with no gene match: 7. The CDR3 protein is CSVTGGGGETQYF. CDR3 sequence (DNA): TGCAGTGTGACAGGGGGGGGCGGAGAGACCCAGTACTTC.

This clonotype was detected a few times. The chain joins TRBV12-3 or TRBV12-4 to TRBJ1-2, with 7 bases identical to TRBD1. With V trimmed by 7 bases and J by 3 bases, 8 bases remained unmatched. The CDR3 contains 14 residues. This chain's CDR3 is CASTLQGRDYGYTF. The CDR3 DNA follows: TGTGCCAGCACCCTACAGGGGAGGGACTATGGCTACACCTTC.

The chain uses TRBV18 and TRBJ1-2; a weak D match, TRBD1 (5 bases). Trimming stripped 5 bases from V and 10 bases from J, with 14 bases between. There are 12 residues in the CDR3. CDR1 is KGHSH, CDR2 LQKENI, per germline. CDR3 bases: TGTGCCAGCTCATCCAGGCAGGGTGCCTACACCTTC. Protein: CASSSRQGAYTF.

Notes on this clonotype: A much larger clone sits a single nucleotide away, making a read error possible. The J gene is TRBJ2-4, the V gene TRBV6-2 or TRBV6-3; the match to TRBD2 covers 13 bases. J was trimmed by 13 bases and V by 6 bases; bases with no gene match: 12. This CDR3 spans 15 amino acids. Germline V gene sequence: CDR1 MNHEY, CDR2 SVGEGT. The CDR3 sequence: CASRPPGLAGCEQYF. The CDR3 DNA is TGTGCCAGCAGACCCCCGGGACTAGCGGGATGTGAGCAGTACTTC.

On this clonotype: A much larger clone differs by one base, so this may be a read error. The gene calls are TRBV12-5 and TRBJ2-1; D gene unclear. CDR1 and CDR2 (germline): LGHNT, FRNRAP. CDR3 length equals 12 residues. This CDR3 is CARGLVLHEQFF. The CDR3 DNA reads as TGTGCTAGGGGTTTGGTACTTCATGAGCAGTTCTTC.

This clonotype was seen once. The rearrangement joins TRBV12-3 or TRBV12-4 to TRBJ1-5; D perhaps matches TRBD1 (6 bases). V was clipped by 0 bases and J by 3 bases, with 15 bases between them. The CDR3 is 17 residues long. CDR3 bases: TGTGCCAGCAGTTTAGCGCTGGGGGGGCAAAACAATCAGCCCCAGCATTTT. Amino acids: CASSLALGGQNNQPQHF.

This clonotype appeared a few times. This rearrangement joins TRBV30 to TRBJ2-3; 7 nucleotides agree with TRBD1. V shed 2 bases and J 4 bases; nucleotides not matched to a gene: 9. Germline CDR1 reads GTSNPN; CDR2 reads SVGIG (reference sequence). This CDR3 is 15 amino acids long. The CDR3 is CAWSSRGQPPDTQYF. Written as DNA, the CDR3 is TGTGCCTGGAGTAGTAGGGGGCAACCCCCAGATACGCAGTATTTT.

V and J are TRBV29-1 and TRBJ1-1; TRBD1 matches at 10 bases. V lost 5 bases, J lost 4 bases, and 4 bases stayed unmatched. This CDR3 is built from 13 residues. Germline values: CDR1 SQVTM, CDR2 ANQGSEA. CDR3 sequence reads: CSVPGTGATEAFF. The CDR3 nucleotides read TGCAGCGTTCCAGGGACAGGGGCCACTGAAGCTTTCTTT.

There are many counts of this clonotype. The rearrangement uses TRBV12-3 or TRBV12-4 and TRBJ2-7, with 7 bases matching TRBD1. The CDR3 loop spans 14 amino acids. V trimming: 5 bases; J trimming: 3 bases; junction bases outside the gene matches: 7. CDR3 region: CASSVDRRLYEQYF. In nucleotides, the CDR3 is TGTGCCAGCAGTGTGGACAGGAGGCTCTACGAGCAGTACTTC.

Points on this clonotype: Sequence at one end of the junction differs from germline and may be a read error. The chain has TRBV7-6 and TRBJ2-3; 8 positions agree with TRBD1. This CDR3 is 13 amino acids long. CDR1 SGHVS and CDR2 FNYEAQ come from the germline V gene. This CDR3 is CASSQGRGHTQYF. The CDR3 bases are TGTGCCAGCAGCCAAGGCAGGGGGCATACGCAGTATTTC. The full variable domain, with the rest looked up from reference TRBV7-6 and TRBJ2-3, is GAGVSQSPRYKVTKRGQDVALRCDPISGHVSLYWYRQALGQGPEFLTYFNYEAQQDKSGLPNDRFSAERPEGSISTLTIQRTEQRDSAMYRCASSQGRGHTQYFGPGTRLTVL.

This clonotype has a count of ten or more. This chain connects TRBV12-3 or TRBV12-4 to TRBJ2-7, with TRBD2 matching over 7 bases. The CDR3 has 13 residues. After removal of 8 bases from V and 6 bases from J, the junction contained 10 bases not matched to a gene. The CDR3 protein is CASRGTLAGEQYF. CDR3 coding DNA: TGTGCCAGCCGGGGGACCTTAGCGGGCGAGCAGTACTTC.

This clonotype has a count of ten or more. The chain employs TRBV5-1 and TRBJ2-7; 7 bases agree with TRBD1. V was pared by 0 bases and J by 6 bases, with 9 bases of the junction left unmatched. CDR3 size: 15 residues. CDR1 is SGHRS and CDR2 is YFSETQ in the germline V gene. The DNA for the CDR3 is TGCGCCAGCAGCTTGGGGAACAGGGGAATAAGCGAGCAGTACTTC. Its protein is CASSLGNRGISEQYF.

The chain recombines TRBV7-2 with TRBJ1-4, with D perhaps TRBD1 (6 bases). V dropped 5 bases and J dropped 7 bases, with 11 bases sitting between them. Germline V CDR1 and CDR2: SGHTA, FQGNSA. CDR3 length: 13 residues. CDR3 region: CASSQKGGEKLFF. The CDR3, as DNA: TGTGCCAGCAGCCAAAAGGGGGGTGAAAAACTGTTTTTT.

V is TRBV27 and J is TRBJ1-6; D gene ambiguous. Germline V gene data show CDR1 as MNHEY and CDR2 as SMNVEV (reference sequence). The V gene lost 0 bases and the J gene lost 6 bases, with 9 bases spanning the gap. CDR3 length: 15 residues. CDR3 region: CASSLSPRANSPLHF. The CDR3, as DNA: TGTGCCAGCAGTTTATCCCCACGGGCTAATTCACCCCTCCACTTT.

The rearrangement uses TRBV12-3 or TRBV12-4 and TRBJ2-3; 7 bases align to TRBD2. The CDR3 covers 15 residues. Trimming cost V 5 bases and J 0 bases; bases outside gene matches: 5. The CDR3 region is CASSPTSESTDTQYF. In DNA form, the CDR3 reads TGTGCCAGCAGTCCCACTAGCGAGAGCACAGATACGCAGTATTTT.